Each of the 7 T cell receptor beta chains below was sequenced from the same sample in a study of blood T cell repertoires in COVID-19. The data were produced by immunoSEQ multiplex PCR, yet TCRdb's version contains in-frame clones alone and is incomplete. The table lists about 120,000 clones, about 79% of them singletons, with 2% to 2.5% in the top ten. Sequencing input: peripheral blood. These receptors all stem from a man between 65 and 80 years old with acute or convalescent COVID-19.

For the CDR3, the DNA is TGTGCCAGCAGCCAGAAGAGGCGTCTGGCTAGCGGGGGGGCTGGTGAGCAGTTCTTC. Amino acids: CASSQKRRLASGGAGEQFF. The chain joins TRBV14 to TRBJ2-1, with 12 bases lining up with TRBD2. Germline trimming cut 3 bases from V and 9 bases from J; bases unmatched to any gene: 18. The CDR3 contains 19 residues. CDR1 SGHDN and CDR2 FVKESK come from the germline V gene.

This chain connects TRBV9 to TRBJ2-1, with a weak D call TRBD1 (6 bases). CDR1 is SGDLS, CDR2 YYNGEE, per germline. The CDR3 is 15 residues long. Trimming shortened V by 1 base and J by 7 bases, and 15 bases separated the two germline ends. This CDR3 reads CASSVSGGRGNEQFF. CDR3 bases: TGTGCCAGCAGCGTAAGTGGGGGCCGGGGAAATGAGCAGTTCTTC.

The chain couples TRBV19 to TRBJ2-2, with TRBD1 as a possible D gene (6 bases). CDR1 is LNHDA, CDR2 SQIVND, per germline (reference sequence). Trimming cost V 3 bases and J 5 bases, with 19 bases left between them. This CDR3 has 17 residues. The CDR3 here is CASSMLGATSETGELFF. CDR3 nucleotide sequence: TGTGCCAGTAGTATGCTGGGGGCCACCAGTGAGACCGGGGAGCTGTTTTTT.

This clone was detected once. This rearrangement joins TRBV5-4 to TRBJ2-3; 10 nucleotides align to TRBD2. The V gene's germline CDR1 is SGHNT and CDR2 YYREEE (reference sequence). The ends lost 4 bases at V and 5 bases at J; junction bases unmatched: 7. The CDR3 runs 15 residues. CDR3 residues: CASSLLAGDVDTQYF. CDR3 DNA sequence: TGTGCCAGCAGCCTCCTAGCGGGGGACGTAGATACGCAGTATTTT.

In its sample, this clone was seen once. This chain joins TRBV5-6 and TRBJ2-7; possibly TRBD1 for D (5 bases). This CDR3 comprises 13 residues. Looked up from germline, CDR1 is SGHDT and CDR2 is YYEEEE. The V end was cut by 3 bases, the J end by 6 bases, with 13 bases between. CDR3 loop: CASSWRQPTEQYF. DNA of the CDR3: TGTGCCAGCAGCTGGCGACAGCCTACCGAGCAGTACTTC. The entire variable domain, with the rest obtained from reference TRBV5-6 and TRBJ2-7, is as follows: DAGVTQSPTHLIKTRGQQVTLRCSPKSGHDTVSWYQQALGQGPQFIFQYYEEEERQRGNFPDRFSGHQFPNYSSELNVNALLLGDSALYLCASSWRQPTEQYFGPGTRLTVT.

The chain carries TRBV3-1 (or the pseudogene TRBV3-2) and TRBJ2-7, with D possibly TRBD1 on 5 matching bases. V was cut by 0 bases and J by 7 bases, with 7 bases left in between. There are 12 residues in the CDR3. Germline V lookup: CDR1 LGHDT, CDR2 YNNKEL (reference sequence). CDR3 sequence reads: CASSQDRQEQYF. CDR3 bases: TGTGCCAGCAGCCAAGATCGACAGGAGCAGTACTTC.

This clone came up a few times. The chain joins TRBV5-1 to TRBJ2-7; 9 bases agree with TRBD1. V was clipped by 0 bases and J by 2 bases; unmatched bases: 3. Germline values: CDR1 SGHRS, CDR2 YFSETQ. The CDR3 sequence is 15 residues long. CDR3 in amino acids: CASSLGQGETYEQYF. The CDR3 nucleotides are TGCGCCAGCAGCTTGGGACAGGGGGAGACCTACGAGCAGTACTTC.